This T cell receptor beta chain was recorded in a study of blood T cell repertoires in COVID-19. Study at large: From T cells, B-cell-depleted T cells, or PBMCs came the material, which was cDNA or gDNA.

CDR1 SGHTA and CDR2 FQGNSA come from the germline V gene. Trimming took 2 bases from V and 7 from J; bases not matched to a gene: 8. The CDR3 is 15 residues long. Authors' methods: Scientists estimated how many nucleated cells there were by amplifying reference gene primers. Profiled with immunoSEQ multiplex PCR; TCRdb holds only in-frame clones, not every one. V and J calls and clone size are copied from that table; D and trimming were computed from the DNA. The sample holds under 250,000 clones, about 83% seen once. The sequencing sample was made of peripheral blood. This receptor was taken from a man aged 40-49 years with active or convalescent COVID-19. The chain carries TRBV7-2 and TRBJ2-1, with 7 bases aligning to TRBD1. The CDR3 DNA reads TGTGCCAGCAGCTTAACCAGGGGGTTGAGAAATGAGCAGTTCTTC. Translating gives CASSLTRGLRNEQFF.